These T cell receptor beta chains were read from a single sample in a study of Graves' ophthalmopathy and Graves' hyperthyroidism. One entry per CDR3 protein results from TCRdb running MiXCR on the multiplex PCR reads. The sample lists over a million distinct CDR3 sequences; around a third were seen once. Material for sequencing was peripheral blood or thyroid tissue (not recorded which). These receptors were taken from an adult man with Graves' hyperthyroidism. Both conserved end residues are part of each CDR3. Each record gives: J gene, D gene, clone size, V gene, CDR3 protein, CDR3 DNA. A D gene is named only where the DNA matches it firmly. Some rows have no size entry. The others give once, few or many, or a class for an expanded clone.

>TRBJ1-4|-|many|TRBV2
CASSESRGLYEKLFF
TGTGCCAGCAGTGAATCGCGGGGGCTCTATGAAAAACTGTTTTTT
>TRBJ2-7|-|few|TRBV7-9
CASSQESLLTYEQYF
TGCGCCAGCAGCCAAGAGAGCCTCCTGACCTACGAGCAGTACTTC
>TRBJ2-5|-|many|TRBV12-3/TRBV12-4
CASSLDSTRQETQYF
TGTGCCAGCAGTTTGGACAGCACTCGCCAAGAGACCCAGTACTTC
>TRBJ1-4|-|-|TRBV2
CASTSGRMSSANEKLFF
TGTGCCAGCACTAGCGGGAGGATGAGTTCGGCTAATGAAAAACTGTTTTTT
>TRBJ2-7|-|few|TRBV5-1
CASSFRHNYEQYF
TGCGCCAGCAGCTTCCGCCATAACTACGAGCAGTACTTC
>TRBJ2-5|TRBD1|-|TRBV14
CASSVDRVGETQYF
TGTGCCAGCAGCGTGGACAGGGTGGGGGAGACCCAGTACTTC
>TRBJ2-7|-|many|TRBV10-3
CAISDGTTYEQYF
TGTGCCATCAGTGACGGAACTACCTACGAGCAGTACTTC
>TRBJ1-1|-|-|TRBV20-1
CNARGRGFSNTEAFF
TGCAATGCTAGAGGCAGGGGTTTCTCAAACACTGAAGCTTTCTTT
>TRBJ1-1|-|-|TRBV10-3
CAISDEDSSEAFF
TGTGCCATCAGTGATGAAGACAGCTCCGAAGCTTTCTTT
>TRBJ2-7|TRBD1|few|TRBV6-5
CASSYRKSRDRDEQYF
TGTGCCAGCAGTTACCGCAAGTCCCGGGACAGGGACGAGCAGTACTTC
>TRBJ2-5|TRBD2|-|TRBV7-9
CASSLDRGRAWETQYF
TGTGCCAGCAGCTTAGATCGCGGGAGGGCTTGGGAGACCCAGTACTTC
>TRBJ1-4|TRBD1|few|TRBV6-4
CASSDKRQGGIDEKLFF
TGTGCCAGCAGTGACAAGAGACAGGGGGGCATCGACGAAAAACTGTTTTTT
>TRBJ1-1|-|few|TRBV12-3/TRBV12-4
CAGEGGGGGARGAEAFF
TGTGCCGGAGAAGGAGGAGGTGGTGGCGCGAGGGGCGCTGAAGCTTTCTTT
>TRBJ1-1|-|few|TRBV25-1
CASRATVPNTEAFF
TGTGCCAGCAGGGCGACAGTTCCGAACACTGAAGCTTTCTTT
>TRBJ2-1|-|-|TRBV25-1
CASSVGLSSYNEQFF
TGTGCCAGCAGTGTAGGGCTAAGCTCCTACAATGAGCAGTTCTTC
>TRBJ2-7|-|many|TRBV29-1
CSVEDTAQYF
TGCAGCGTTGAAGATACTGCGCAGTACTTC
>TRBJ1-2|TRBD1|many|TRBV5-6
CASNRQGLNGYTF
TGTGCCAGCAACAGACAGGGCCTCAATGGCTACACCTTC
>TRBJ1-6|-|many|TRBV15
CATSRVDGSLHF
TGTGCCACCAGCAGAGTCGACGGGTCCCTCCACTTT
>TRBJ2-7|TRBD1|-|TRBV11-2
CASSRGTEITYEQYF
TGTGCCAGCAGCCGAGGGACAGAGATCACCTACGAGCAGTACTTC
>TRBJ2-3|-|-|TRBV12-3/TRBV12-4
CASTSNQDSTDTQYF
TGTGCCAGCACTTCGAACCAGGACAGCACAGATACGCAGTATTTT
>TRBJ1-4|-|-|TRBV28
CASSLMAGLTEKLFF
TGTGCCAGCAGTTTAATGGCAGGGCTGACTGAAAAACTGTTTTTT
>TRBJ2-5|-|many|TRBV29-1
CSVDDMGETQYF
TGCAGCGTTGACGACATGGGGGAGACCCAGTACTTC
>TRBJ2-7|TRBD2|many|TRBV7-2
CASSQTSGGPTF
TGTGCCAGCAGCCAAACTAGCGGGGGGCCTACTTTC
>TRBJ2-2|TRBD1|few|TRBV6-5
CASSRDRVMNTGELFF
TGTGCCAGCAGCAGGGACAGGGTGATGAACACCGGGGAGCTGTTTTTT
>TRBJ1-5|-|-|TRBV12-3/TRBV12-4
CASNRDPSTGPQHF
TGTGCCAGCAATAGGGACCCTTCGACCGGGCCCCAGCATTTT
>TRBJ1-2|-|few|TRBV2
CASSNGGVGYTF
TGTGCCAGCAGTAACGGGGGGGTCGGCTACACCTTC
>TRBJ2-5|-|-|TRBV5-4
CASSLDPFRLETQYF
TGTGCCAGCAGCTTGGATCCTTTTCGCCTAGAGACCCAGTACTTC
>TRBJ2-2|-|-|TRBV7-8
CASSSQTVTGELFF
TGTGCCAGCAGCTCTCAGACGGTGACCGGGGAGCTGTTTTTT
>TRBJ1-4|TRBD1|-|TRBV29-1
CSVVGGEKLFF
TGCAGCGTTGTAGGGGGCGAAAAACTGTTTTTT
>TRBJ1-5|-|once|TRBV20-1
CSARDLRSRDQPQHF
TGCAGTGCTAGAGATCTCCGATCTAGGGATCAGCCCCAGCATTTT
>TRBJ2-7|-|many|TRBV10-1
CASSESRQPYEQYF
TGCGCCAGCAGTGAGTCACGACAACCCTACGAGCAGTACTTC
>TRBJ1-1|-|many|TRBV7-9
CASSPMRPDEAFF
TGTGCCAGCAGCCCCATGAGGCCGGATGAAGCTTTCTTT
>TRBJ1-5|TRBD1|many|TRBV12-3/TRBV12-4
CASSPGTGARNQPQHF
TGTGCCAGCAGTCCCGGGACAGGGGCTCGTAATCAGCCCCAGCATTTT
>TRBJ2-7|TRBD2|few|TRBV11-3
CASSSPGTRHEQYF
TGTGCCAGCAGCTCACCCGGGACTAGACACGAGCAGTACTTC
>TRBJ2-2|-|many|TRBV29-1
CSVGGGTLNTGELFF
TGCAGCGTTGGGGGGGGGACATTGAACACCGGGGAGCTGTTTTTT
>TRBJ2-5|TRBD1|-|TRBV7-9
CASSLDRGETHYF
TGTGCCAGCAGCCTGGACAGGGGAGAGACCCATTACTTC
>TRBJ2-7|TRBD1|-|TRBV11-2
CASSHPGTGGAEQYF
TGTGCCAGCAGCCATCCGGGGACAGGGGGCGCCGAGCAGTACTTC
>TRBJ2-2|-|few|TRBV6-5
CASSYSRGQGRELFF
TGTGCCAGCAGTTACTCCCGTGGGCAGGGCCGGGAGCTGTTTTTT
>TRBJ1-4|-|few|TRBV12-3/TRBV12-4
CASSLTTGVGEKLFF
TGTGCCAGCAGTCTTACGACAGGAGTGGGTGAAAAACTGTTTTTT
>TRBJ2-5|-|-|TRBV29-1
CSVSGLGRETQYF
TGCAGCGTTTCAGGACTGGGGCGGGAGACCCAGTACTTC
>TRBJ1-1|-|-|TRBV20-1
CSAGYSNTEAFF
TGCAGTGCTGGCTATTCGAACACTGAAGCTTTCTTT
>TRBJ1-1|-|-|TRBV7-2
CASSFDRGEAFF
TGTGCCAGCAGCTTCGACCGGGGTGAAGCTTTCTTT
>TRBJ2-6|-|few|TRBV12-5
CASGLYEGLGGANVLTF
TGTGCTAGTGGTTTGTACGAGGGTCTGGGAGGGGCCAACGTCCTGACTTTC
>TRBJ2-2|-|once|TRBV10-1
CASSGSPPGATGELFF
TGCGCCAGCAGTGGGTCACCCCCGGGTGCCACCGGGGAGCTGTTTTTT
>TRBJ1-3|-|-|TRBV29-1
CSVTDRNYGYTIYF
TGCAGCGTTACTGACCGTAACTATGGCTACACCATATATTTT
>TRBJ1-4|-|few|TRBV10-3
CAISEGFNEKLFF
TGTGCCATCAGTGAGGGATTCAATGAAAAACTGTTTTTT
>TRBJ2-2|-|few|TRBV7-2
CASSPIVSDGPNTGELFF
TGTGCCAGCAGCCCAATCGTTAGCGACGGACCGAACACCGGGGAGCTGTTTTTT
>TRBJ2-7|TRBD1|few|TRBV12-3/TRBV12-4
CASSSGTGGRGEQYF
TGTGCCAGCAGTTCCGGGACAGGGGGAAGGGGAGAGCAGTACTTC
>TRBJ2-7|TRBD1|many|TRBV24-1
CATHDGQGSEQYF
TGTGCCACCCACGACGGACAGGGCAGCGAGCAGTACTTC
>TRBJ2-5|TRBD2|-|TRBV7-4
CASSLGGGVARETQYF
TGTGCCAGCAGCTTAGGGGGGGGAGTCGCGAGAGAGACCCAGTACTTC
>TRBJ2-7|TRBD1|many|TRBV7-9
CASSSGQGATRWDEQYF
TGTGCCAGCAGCTCAGGACAGGGAGCGACCCGTTGGGACGAGCAGTACTTC
>TRBJ2-2|-|-|TRBV11-3
CASSWTGTANTGKLFF
TGTGCCAGCAGCTGGACCGGGACTGCGAACACCGGGAAGCTGTTTTTT
>TRBJ2-7|TRBD2|-|TRBV4-3
CASSQGGSGYEQYF
TGCGCCAGCAGCCAAGGGGGTAGCGGGTACGAGCAGTACTTC